These 12 T cell receptor beta chains were all obtained from the same sample, sequenced in a study of blood T cells in healthy people across ages. The second PCR ran about 6 to 12 cycles with a sample-barcoded 5' primer and J-beta primers. TCRdb re-derived calls from the 5' RACE reads in MiXCR, one entry per CDR3 protein. The data show about 900,000 distinct CDR3 sequences, around two thirds seen once. The sample comprised blood. These receptors were obtained from a man aged 30-40 years in good health.

The J gene is TRBJ1-1, the V gene TRBV29-1, with D tentatively TRBD1 (5 bases). There are 11 residues in the CDR3. Germline CDR1 SQVTM, CDR2 ANQGSEA. CDR3 sequence reads: CSLVGPTEAFF. CDR3 sequence (DNA): TGCAGTCTTGTGGGGCCCACTGAAGCTTTCTTT.

The chain employs TRBV5-5 and TRBJ1-1; 8 bases fit TRBD1. The CDR3 has 15 amino acids. Germline CDR1 reads SGHKS; CDR2 reads YYEKEE (reference sequence). The trim removed 0 bases at V and 3 bases at J, leaving 4 bases unmatched. The CDR3 region has the DNA TGTGCCAGCAGCTTGGAATCAGGGGGCTACACTGAAGCTTTCTTT. The encoded protein is CASSLESGGYTEAFF. The whole variable domain, remainder taken from reference TRBV5-5 and TRBJ1-1, is DAGVTQSPTHLIKTRGQQVTLRCSPISGHKSVSWYQQVLGQGPQFIFQYYEKEERGRGNFPDRFSARQFPNYSSELNVNALLLGDSALYLCASSLESGGYTEAFFGQGTRLTVV.

J is TRBJ2-7 and V is TRBV10-2; 7 bases line up with TRBD1. The length of the CDR3 is 18 residues. Germline values: CDR1 WSHSY, CDR2 SAAADI. J was trimmed by 0 bases and V by 2 bases; bases with no gene match: 13. CDR3 in amino acids: CASSEPAVGGRSSYEQYF. CDR3 nucleotide sequence: TGCGCCAGCAGTGAGCCTGCCGTAGGGGGCCGGAGCTCCTACGAGCAGTACTTC.

The rearrangement joins TRBV10-3 to TRBJ1-1; 9 bases map to TRBD1. There are 15 residues in the CDR3. Germline V gene data show CDR1 as ENHRY and CDR2 as SYGVKD. J was trimmed by 5 bases and V by 6 bases; bases with no gene match: 10. CDR3 in DNA: TGTGCCATCAGAGTGGTTCAGGACAGGGGAACTGAAGCTTTCTTT. Translated, it gives CAIRVVQDRGTEAFF.

In DNA, the CDR3 is TGCAGTGCTAGGGGACAGAGAATAGGCACTGAAGCTTTCTTT. Translating it yields CSARGQRIGTEAFF. The chain links TRBV20-1 to TRBJ1-1; TRBD1 agrees at 7 bases. The germline V gene has CDR1 DFQATT and CDR2 SNEGSKA (reference sequence). This CDR3 is 14 amino acids long. J gave up 4 bases and V 3 bases, and 8 bases lay outside the gene matches.

This chain links TRBV6-5 with TRBJ2-1, with D perhaps TRBD1 or TRBD2 (6 bases each). This CDR3 has 13 amino acids. Germline-derived CDR1 and CDR2 are MNHEY and SVGAGI. Trimming took 2 bases from V and 10 from J, leaving 12 bases between them. In DNA form, the CDR3 reads TGTGCCAGCAGTTACGGTCGGGGGCACGAGCAGTTCTTC. It codes for CASSYGRGHEQFF.

The CDR3 nucleotides read TGCAGTGCTAGAGTTGGGGAATATGGCTACACCTTC. Its translation: CSARVGEYGYTF. The chain is built from TRBV20-1 and TRBJ1-2; D call uncertain. The CDR3 is 12 residues long. CDR1 is DFQATT, CDR2 SNEGSKA, per germline (reference sequence). V dropped 1 base and J dropped 5 bases, with 8 bases sitting between them.

V and J are TRBV9 and TRBJ2-2, with D hard to call. Germline loops: CDR1 SGDLS, CDR2 YYNGEE. The CDR3 extends over 16 amino acids. The V end was cut by 4 bases, the J end by 0 bases, with 13 bases between. This CDR3 reads CASSLTPVSNTGELFF. The CDR3 DNA reads TGTGCCAGCAGCCTTACTCCGGTTTCGAACACCGGGGAGCTGTTTTTT.

The table lists this clonotype with a few counts. The V call is TRBV20-1, the J call TRBJ2-1; TRBD2 is a possible D gene (6 bases). Trimming removed 2 bases at V and 2 bases at J, with 10 bases between. CDR3 size: 14 residues. The germline CDR1 and CDR2 sequences are DFQATT and SNEGSKA (reference sequence). The CDR3 nucleotides read TGCAGTGCTAGACGAGGAGGGACCTACAATGAGCAGTTCTTC. This sequence encodes CSARRGGTYNEQFF.

The J gene is TRBJ2-5, the V gene TRBV29-1; D is undetermined. The V gene lost 2 bases and the J gene lost 6 bases, with 10 bases spanning the gap. The CDR3 consists of 12 residues. CDR1 and CDR2 (germline): SQVTM, ANQGSEA. The CDR3 sequence: CSVERSGKTQYF. Here the CDR3 DNA reads TGCAGCGTTGAACGGTCTGGGAAGACCCAGTACTTC.

In this sample, this clonotype turned up a few times. CDR3 sequence: CASSPRGVTQYF. The DNA for the CDR3 is TGTGCCAGCAGCCCTAGGGGGGTTACGCAGTATTTT. The rearrangement joins TRBV6-1 to TRBJ2-3; D is tentatively TRBD1 or TRBD2 (6 bases each). In germline, CDR1 is MNHNS, CDR2 SASEGT. V gave up 6 bases and J gave up 8 bases, with 12 bases separating them. This CDR3 spans 12 amino acids.

The CDR3 DNA reads TGCAGCTCACCCGGGGGTTACAATGAGCAGTTCTTC. This gives the protein CSSPGGYNEQFF. The V gene is TRBV29-1, the J gene TRBJ2-1; D possibly corresponds to TRBD2 (6 bases). This CDR3 spans 12 amino acids. Germline CDR1 and CDR2: SQVTM and ANQGSEA. The V end was cut by 8 bases, the J end by 4 bases, with 12 bases between.